This T cell receptor (beta chain) was captured by sequencing in a study of control samples from healthy donors and cancer patients. Clones were read by immunoSEQ multiplex PCR, and TCRdb kept only the in-frame ones, dropping some. This table has 45,000 to 60,000 clones, roughly 94% appearing once. Trimming pared 1 base from V and 6 bases from J, leaving 9 bases between. Germline V gene lookup returns CDR1 MNHEY and CDR2 SMNVEV (reference sequence). The CDR3 consists of 14 residues. The sequenced material came from blood. The clonotype originates from a man under 40 in good health. The chain joins TRBV27 to TRBJ2-2; D not resolved. The CDR3 reads CASSLYLGSGELFF. The DNA for the CDR3 is TGTGCCAGCAGTTTATACTTGGGATCCGGGGAGCTGTTTTTT.